Listed here are 32 T cell receptor beta chains from one sample, sequenced in a study of T cells after posttransplantation cyclophosphamide. Assay used: immunoSEQ multiplex PCR; TCRdb lists only in-frame clones, some missing. Of 30,000 or so clones detected, 70% to 90% appear once; the ten largest clones hold more than 13%. Sequencing input: PBMCs. The origin of the receptors is a woman aged 40 to 50 with a blood cancer, CMV-positive, and with a related stem cell donor.

The J gene is TRBJ1-2, the V gene TRBV11-2; D gene ambiguous. The germline CDR1 and CDR2 sequences are SGHAT and FQNNGV. V was cut by 1 base and J by 1 base, with 7 bases left in between. The CDR3 extends over 14 amino acids. DNA for the CDR3: TGTGCCAGCAGCTTAGGGGGAGTTAACTATGGCTACACCTTC. The encoded protein is CASSLGGVNYGYTF.

V gene TRBV14 combines with J gene TRBJ1-1; 7 nucleotides align to TRBD1. The V segment lost 4 bases and the J segment 4 bases; nucleotides outside the gene matches: 3. The V gene's germline CDR1 is SGHDN and CDR2 FVKESK. This CDR3 has 13 residues. In nucleotides, the CDR3 is TGTGCCAGCAGCCCGACAGGGCGCACTGAAGCTTTCTTT. Encoded protein: CASSPTGRTEAFF.

The chain joins TRBV5-1 to TRBJ1-1; TRBD1 is a possible D gene (5 bases). Germline V gene data show CDR1 as SGHRS and CDR2 as YFSETQ. The CDR3 extends over 13 amino acids. V lost 4 bases and J lost 1, with 8 bases in between. This CDR3 reads CASSGAPNTEAFF. CDR3 DNA sequence: TGCGCCAGCAGCGGGGCCCCGAACACTGAAGCTTTCTTT.

The genes are TRBV13 and TRBJ2-3; 9 bases map to TRBD1. Losses at the gene ends were 5 bases for V and 1 base for J; bases not matched to a gene: 1. Germline CDR1 reads PRHDT; CDR2 reads FYEKMQ (reference sequence). CDR3 length: 14 amino acids. CDR3 loop: CASSRQGGTDTQYF. The CDR3 coding sequence is TGTGCCAGCAGCCGACAGGGGGGCACAGATACGCAGTATTTT.

The V and J genes are TRBV7-9 and TRBJ1-4; 7 bases are a match to TRBD1. This CDR3 comprises 16 residues. Trimming removed 1 base from V and 0 bases from J; junction bases left unmatched: 2. Germline CDR1 and CDR2: SEHNR and FQNEAQ (reference sequence). The CDR3 DNA follows: TGTGCCAGCAGCTTAGACAGGGGCCCAACTAATGAAAAACTGTTTTTT. It specifies CASSLDRGPTNEKLFF.

A single count supports this clone. The gene calls are TRBV7-2 and TRBJ2-5; D may be TRBD2 (7 bases). The germline V gene has CDR1 SGHTA and CDR2 FQGNSA. V shed 4 bases and J shed 5 bases, with 20 bases lying between them. This CDR3 contains 16 residues. This chain's CDR3 is CASSSGLGGAWETQYF. The CDR3 nucleotides read TGTGCCAGCAGCTCCGGCTTGGGGGGGGCCTGGGAGACCCAGTACTTC.

This clone was detected only once. The rearrangement joins TRBV11-2 to TRBJ2-1; D is perhaps TRBD2 (7 bases). The CDR3 runs 15 residues. CDR1 and CDR2 (germline): SGHAT, FQNNGV. Trimming removed 5 bases at V and 0 bases at J, with 11 bases between. The CDR3 region is CASSGGGHSYNEQFF. The CDR3 DNA is TGTGCCAGCAGCGGCGGGGGACACTCCTACAATGAGCAGTTCTTC.

The chain joins TRBV7-2 to TRBJ1-2, with D uncertain. The CDR3 has 12 residues. Trimming pared 5 bases from V and 8 bases from J, leaving 12 bases between. The germline V gene has CDR1 SGHTA and CDR2 FQGNSA. The CDR3 region has the DNA TGTGCCAGCAGCGTCCGAGCGGGGGGCTACACCTTC. Translating gives CASSVRAGGYTF.

In nucleotides, the CDR3 is TGTGCCAGCAGCGTAGATGGGGACAGGTATTCAAACTATGGCTACACCTTC. Encoded protein: CASSVDGDRYSNYGYTF. This sequence joins TRBV9 and TRBJ1-2; 8 bases align to TRBD1. Germline values: CDR1 SGDLS, CDR2 YYNGEE. The CDR3 runs 17 residues. V gave up 0 bases and J gave up 2 bases; unmatched junction bases: 9.

The rearrangement uses TRBV2 and TRBJ1-2; TRBD1 aligns across 8 bases. Per germline, CDR1 SNHLY and CDR2 FYNNEI. J lost 8 bases, V lost 3 bases, and 8 bases had no gene match. CDR3 length: 14 amino acids. The CDR3 bases are TGTGCCAGCAGTGACTCCGGGACAGGTTGGGGCTACACCTTC. It translates to CASSDSGTGWGYTF.

CDR3 nucleotide sequence: TGTGCCAGCAGCCCTAACGGGGGCCAAGAGACCCAGTACTTC. Translation gives CASSPNGGQETQYF. The V gene is TRBV9, the J gene TRBJ2-5; weak D call: TRBD2 (6 bases). V was clipped by 4 bases and J by 1 base, with 11 bases between them. Germline CDR1 SGDLS, CDR2 YYNGEE. The CDR3 is 14 amino acids.

The chain carries TRBV10-3 and TRBJ1-5, with 12 bases aligning to TRBD1. V dropped 10 bases and J dropped 5; count of bases not matched to a gene: 15. This CDR3 contains 17 residues. CDR1 ENHRY and CDR2 SYGVKD come from the germline V gene. The CDR3 region has the DNA TGTGCCACCTTAAGCGAGTTAGGGACAGGGGGCGATCAGCCCCAGCATTTT. Amino acids: CATLSELGTGGDQPQHF.

This chain links TRBV19 with TRBJ1-5; a possible D gene is TRBD1 (5 bases). The CDR3 is made up of 15 amino acids. Germline V gene lookup returns CDR1 LNHDA and CDR2 SQIVND (reference sequence). Trimming took off 6 bases at V and 3 bases at J, with 15 bases between the two ends. DNA of the CDR3: TGTGCCAGTAGCCCCTACGAGGACAACAATCAGCCCCAGCATTTT. It yields the protein CASSPYEDNNQPQHF.

The V and J genes are TRBV4-1 and TRBJ1-5; D gene unclear. The CDR3 sequence is 13 residues long. Germline CDR1 reads MGHRA; CDR2 reads YSYEKL. V shed 2 bases and J shed 5 bases, with 7 bases lying between them. CDR3 loop: CASSQLFDQPQHF. DNA for the CDR3: TGCGCCAGCAGCCAACTCTTCGATCAGCCCCAGCATTTT.

The chain employs TRBV28 and TRBJ1-4; TRBD1 might be the D (6 bases). Germline V gene lookup returns CDR1 MDHEN and CDR2 SYDVKM. The CDR3 contains 15 residues. V was clipped by 6 bases and J by 4 bases, with 15 bases between them. The CDR3 DNA reads TGTGCCAGCAGCCCTCTGACAGGAATTAATGAAAAACTGTTTTTT. Translating gives CASSPLTGINEKLFF.

This clone was picked up one time. This rearrangement joins TRBV12-5 to TRBJ2-2, with 8 bases identical to TRBD1. There are 17 residues in the CDR3. Unmatched junction bases numbered 6, after V lost 3 bases and J lost 0 bases. Germline CDR1 and CDR2: LGHNT and FRNRAP. The CDR3 here is CASGLPVQGANTGELFF. The CDR3, as DNA: TGTGCTAGTGGTTTACCGGTACAGGGGGCGAACACCGGGGAGCTGTTTTTT.

This chain joins TRBV6-6 and TRBJ1-2, with TRBD1 as a possible D gene (5 bases). The CDR3 is 15 amino acids. Germline-derived CDR1 and CDR2 are MNHNY and SVGAGI (reference sequence). With 2 bases removed from V and 7 bases from J, the gap between germline ends came to 17 bases. The CDR3, as DNA: TGTGCCAGCAGTTACGGGACGGGACTTAGGGGTGGCTACACCTTC. Translation: CASSYGTGLRGGYTF.

As DNA, the CDR3 is TGTGCCAGCAGCCCCGGGACAGCTACCATGGAAAAACTGTTTTTT. Protein product: CASSPGTATMEKLFF. V is TRBV9 and J is TRBJ1-4; 7 bases fit TRBD1. Germline values: CDR1 SGDLS, CDR2 YYNGEE. After removal of 4 bases from V and 8 bases from J, the junction contained 11 bases not matched to a gene. This CDR3 has 15 amino acids.

V usage is TRBV18 and J usage is TRBJ1-1, with D possibly TRBD1 on 5 matching bases. CDR1 KGHSH and CDR2 LQKENI come from the germline V gene. The CDR3 is made up of 14 amino acids. The V end was cut by 2 bases, the J end by 2 bases, with 9 bases between. The CDR3: CASSPGALNTEAFF. The CDR3 DNA reads as TGTGCCAGCTCACCAGGGGCCCTTAACACTGAAGCTTTCTTT. Using reference TRBV18 and TRBJ1-1 for the parts outside the CDR3, the full variable domain is NAGVMQNPRHLVRRRGQEARLRCSPMKGHSHVYWYRQLPEEGLKFMVYLQKENIIDESGMPKERFSAEFPKEGPSILRIQQVVRGDSAAYFCASSPGALNTEAFFGQGTRLTVV.

The chain combines TRBV18 with TRBJ2-1; 12 bases are a match to TRBD2. The CDR3 is made up of 16 amino acids. Germline V gene data show CDR1 as KGHSH and CDR2 as LQKENI. Trimming took 3 bases from V and 3 from J; bases not matched to a gene: 3. CDR3: CASSPRTSGDYNEQFF. The CDR3, as DNA: TGTGCCAGCTCACCTCGGACTAGCGGGGACTACAATGAGCAGTTCTTC.

The chain is built from TRBV29-1 and TRBJ1-5; 7 positions match TRBD1. V trimming: 8 bases; J trimming: 0 bases; junction bases outside the gene matches: 7. The CDR3 is 14 amino acids. Germline assignment: CDR1 SQVTM and CDR2 ANQGSEA. CDR3 sequence reads: CSSSDRTSNQPQHF. The CDR3 DNA sequence: TGCAGCTCCTCGGACAGGACTAGCAATCAGCCCCAGCATTTT. Using reference TRBV29-1 and TRBJ1-5 for the parts outside the CDR3, the full variable domain is SAVISQKPSRDICQRGTSLTIQCQVDSQVTMMFWYRQQPGQSLTLIATANQGSEATYESGFVIDKFPISRPNLTFSTLTVSNMSPEDSSIYLCSSSDRTSNQPQHFGDGTRLSIL.

This clone was counted a single time. The chain employs TRBV5-1 and TRBJ2-1; no definite D call. Germline CDR1 reads SGHRS; CDR2 reads YFSETQ. V was pared by 0 bases and J by 8 bases, with 12 bases between. The CDR3 runs to 14 residues. CDR3 DNA: TGCGCCAGCAGCTTGGCCGGAGTGGTCGATGAGCAGTTCTTC. It yields the protein CASSLAGVVDEQFF. Using reference TRBV5-1 and TRBJ2-1 for the parts outside the CDR3, the full variable domain is KAGVTQTPRYLIKTRGQQVTLSCSPISGHRSVSWYQQTPGQGLQFLFEYFSETQRNKGNFPGRFSGRQFSNSRSEMNVSTLELGDSALYLCASSLAGVVDEQFFGPGTRLTVL.

The chain couples TRBV29-1 to TRBJ1-3; unclear D gene. Germline assignment: CDR1 SQVTM and CDR2 ANQGSEA. Trimming removed 0 bases from V and 3 bases from J, with 6 bases in between. The CDR3 is 13 amino acids. The CDR3 DNA sequence: TGCAGCGTTGAAGAAACAGTTGGAAACACCATATATTTT. Encoded protein: CSVEETVGNTIYF.

This clone was found a few times. The gene calls are TRBV7-9 and TRBJ1-4; no definite D call. CDR3 size: 15 residues. Trimming pared 1 base from V and 8 bases from J, leaving 14 bases between. Germline CDR1 SEHNR, CDR2 FQNEAQ (reference sequence). CDR3 nucleotides: TGTGCCAGCAGCTTAGGGTCTCCCGCGGGGGAAAAACTGTTTTTT. This gives the protein CASSLGSPAGEKLFF.

The genes are TRBV19 and TRBJ1-1, with 7 bases fitting TRBD1. J gave up 0 bases and V 5 bases, and 9 bases lay outside the gene matches. This CDR3 is built from 16 residues. The germline V gene encodes CDR1 LNHDA and CDR2 SQIVND (reference sequence). This CDR3 reads CASSPRQGRLNTEAFF. CDR3 in DNA: TGTGCCAGTAGTCCCAGACAGGGACGATTGAACACTGAAGCTTTCTTT.

This clone was counted once. The same CDR3 arises from other DNA sequences in this sample as well. The chain has TRBV28 and TRBJ1-5; D not resolved. The CDR3 sequence is 11 residues long. Germline V lookup: CDR1 MDHEN, CDR2 SYDVKM. V lost 11 bases and J lost 4, with 9 bases in between. The CDR3 loop is CASSGNQPQHF. The CDR3 nucleotides are TGTGCCTCCTCAGGAAATCAGCCCCAGCATTTT.

The chain joins TRBV14 to TRBJ1-2, with 11 bases that match TRBD1. Germline V gene lookup returns CDR1 SGHDN and CDR2 FVKESK. The length of the CDR3 is 15 residues. J lost 4 bases, V lost 4 bases, and 5 bases had no gene match. DNA for the CDR3: TGTGCCAGCAGCCCATGGGACAGGGGGGGCTATGGCTACACCTTC. It encodes CASSPWDRGGYGYTF.

This clone came up once. V usage is TRBV7-9 and J usage is TRBJ1-4; the D gene is possibly TRBD1 (5 bases). Between the trimmed V and J ends, which lost 3 bases and 10 bases, there was a span of 18 bases. Germline V gene lookup returns CDR1 SEHNR and CDR2 FQNEAQ (reference sequence). This CDR3 region has 15 residues. The DNA of the CDR3 is TGTGCCAGCAGCTTTGGGGCTCTTTCGGGGGGAAAACTGTTTTTT. This encodes CASSFGALSGGKLFF.

The V gene is TRBV2, the J gene TRBJ2-1, with 7 bases that match TRBD1. Germline CDR1 reads SNHLY; CDR2 reads FYNNEI. With 4 bases clipped from V and 1 base from J, the junction kept 4 bases outside the gene matches. This CDR3 comprises 15 residues. The CDR3 bases are TGTGCCAGCAGTGCGTCCAGGGGGTCCTACAATGAGCAGTTCTTC. It encodes CASSASRGSYNEQFF.

This chain uses TRBV7-8 with TRBJ2-1; perhaps TRBD1 as D (7 bases). Trimming removed 2 bases from V and 4 bases from J, with 12 bases in between. This CDR3 has 15 amino acids. Germline CDR1 reads SGHVS; CDR2 reads FQNEAQ. CDR3 sequence (DNA): TGTGCCAGCAGCTTATTGGAGGGGGCATACAATGAGCAGTTCTTC. Encoded protein: CASSLLEGAYNEQFF.

With regard to this clone: The junction departs from the called germline gene at one end, perhaps through a read error. V and J are TRBV4-1 and TRBJ1-5; D ambiguous. Germline V CDR1 and CDR2: MGHRA, YSYEKL. The CDR3 consists of 16 residues. The CDR3 coding sequence is TGCGCCAGCGGCCAAGTTCAGGCCCCAGGCAATCAGCCCCAGCATTTT. Its translation is CASGQVQAPGNQPQHF.

This clone was counted a single time. The rearrangement uses TRBV6-1 and TRBJ2-5; 7 bases fit TRBD1. V was clipped by 7 bases and J by 4 bases; unmatched bases: 12. Germline CDR1 reads MNHNS; CDR2 reads SASEGT. The CDR3 loop spans 15 amino acids. The CDR3 DNA follows: TGTGCCAGCACCGAAGGGGGCAACCCTGCAGAGACCCAGTACTTC. Residues: CASTEGGNPAETQYF.